Presented here are 25 T cell receptor beta chains from one specimen sequenced in a study of CD8 T cells in ankylosing spondylitis. TCRdb ran MiXCR on the 5' RACE reads and lists one entry per CDR3 protein. This table has 80,000 to 90,000 distinct CDR3 sequences, about 27% appearing once. Sequencing was done on a sample of blood, either unsorted or a sorted T cell fraction (not recorded which). Every receptor here comes from a male donor with ankylosing spondylitis or in good health (not recorded which).

The chain carries TRBV7-8 and TRBJ1-1; possibly TRBD1 for D (5 bases). This CDR3 is built from 14 residues. Trimming shortened V by 5 bases and J by 11 bases, and 21 bases separated the two germline ends. CDR1 and CDR2 from the germline V gene are SGHVS and FQNEAQ. This CDR3 reads CASSRTWDASGAFF. CDR3 DNA: TGTGCCAGCAGCCGTACGTGGGACGCCAGTGGGGCTTTCTTT.

In DNA form, the CDR3 reads TGCGCCAGCAGCACGGGACTAGCGGGTAATGAGCAGTTCTTC. The encoded protein is CASSTGLAGNEQFF. The V gene is TRBV5-1, the J gene TRBJ2-1; 12 bases fit TRBD2. There are 14 residues in the CDR3. CDR1 is SGHRS, CDR2 YFSETQ, per germline. The junction had 3 bases not matched to a gene; V was cut back by 4 bases and J by 7 bases.

In its sample, this clonotype was seen a few times. V and J are TRBV5-6 and TRBJ2-1; D might be TRBD1 or TRBD2, each matching 5 bases. The CDR3 has 15 amino acids. V was cut by 4 bases and J by 0 bases, with 11 bases left in between. In germline, CDR1 is SGHDT, CDR2 YYEEEE. CDR3 amino acids: CASSTGPSSYNEQFF. CDR3 coding DNA: TGTGCCAGCAGCACGGGACCGAGCTCCTACAATGAGCAGTTCTTC.

The chain recombines TRBV4-1 with TRBJ2-7; 12 bases map to TRBD2. V trimming: 0 bases; J trimming: 3 bases; junction bases outside the gene matches: 6. The CDR3 is made up of 17 amino acids. Germline V gene data show CDR1 as MGHRA and CDR2 as YSYEKL. Written as DNA, the CDR3 is TGCGCCAGCAGCCAAGAGTCGGGGGGACTAGCGGGCTACGAGCAGTACTTC. The encoded protein is CASSQESGGLAGYEQYF.

The table lists this clonotype with many counts. V usage is TRBV20-1 and J usage is TRBJ2-3; D gene ambiguous. The germline V gene has CDR1 DFQATT and CDR2 SNEGSKA (reference sequence). V was clipped by 6 bases and J by 5 bases, with 9 bases between them. This CDR3 region has 11 residues. CDR3 DNA sequence: TGCAGTGCCATACCGAGAGATACGCAGTATTTT. As protein: CSAIPRDTQYF.

This clonotype was seen ten or more times. In DNA form, the CDR3 reads TGTGCCAGCATCACTAATCGGGCTGACTTGCTGGACTCTGGCTACACCTTC. This gives the protein CASITNRADLLDSGYTF. The rearrangement uses TRBV6-2 or TRBV6-3 and TRBJ1-2, with unresolved D. This CDR3 comprises 17 residues. The ends were cut back, 7 bases at V and 7 bases at J, with 28 bases in the middle. Germline loops: CDR1 MNHEY, CDR2 SVGEGT.

This clonotype was seen a handful of times. In DNA form, the CDR3 reads TGTGCCAGCGCTCAGCGGACGGGCGAGCAGTTCTTC. Its translation is CASAQRTGEQFF. The V and J genes are TRBV7-3 and TRBJ2-1, with TRBD2 as a possible D gene (5 bases). CDR3 size: 12 residues. V lost 8 bases, J lost 10 bases, and 15 bases lay in between. CDR1 and CDR2 from the germline V gene are SGHTA and FQGTGA.

V usage is TRBV20-1 and J usage is TRBJ2-3; a possible D gene is TRBD1 (5 bases). In germline, CDR1 is DFQATT, CDR2 SNEGSKA (reference sequence). The V and J ends lost 1 base and 2 bases respectively, with 10 bases between them. The CDR3 extends over 14 amino acids. The CDR3 reads CSARGTGNTDTQYF. In nucleotides, the CDR3 is TGCAGTGCTAGAGGAACAGGAAACACAGATACGCAGTATTTT.

This clonotype appeared many times. The chain uses TRBV20-1 and TRBJ2-3; 10 bases are shared with TRBD2. The V segment lost 1 base and the J segment 4 bases; nucleotides outside the gene matches: 5. This CDR3 is 15 amino acids long. Germline V gives CDR1 DFQATT, CDR2 SNEGSKA (reference sequence). CDR3 nucleotide sequence: TGCAGTGCTAGAGGGCTAGCGGGAGATCCAGATACGCAGTATTTT. Its protein is CSARGLAGDPDTQYF.

The V and J genes are TRBV7-2 and TRBJ2-2, with a possible D match to TRBD2 (5 bases). Trimming left V 7 bases short and J 0 bases short, with 15 bases between. The CDR3 totals 16 residues. The germline V gene encodes CDR1 SGHTA and CDR2 FQGNSA. CDR3 loop: CASTTRGSPNTGELFF. For the CDR3, the DNA is TGTGCCAGCACCACAAGAGGGTCCCCGAACACCGGGGAGCTGTTTTTT. Complete variable domain (other parts from reference TRBV7-2 and TRBJ2-2): GAGVSQSPSNKVTEKGKDVELRCDPISGHTALYWYRQSLGQGLEFLIYFQGNSAPDKSGLPSDRFSAERTGGSVSTLTIQRTQQEDSAVYLCASTTRGSPNTGELFFGEGSRLTVL.

This rearrangement joins TRBV7-6 to TRBJ2-7; TRBD1 might be the D (5 bases). Trimming pared 5 bases from V and 4 bases from J, leaving 21 bases between. The CDR3 extends over 16 amino acids. The V gene's germline CDR1 is SGHVS and CDR2 FNYEAQ. CDR3 loop: CASSPEMWQGRYEQYF. DNA for the CDR3: TGTGCCAGCAGCCCCGAGATGTGGCAGGGTCGGTACGAGCAGTACTTC.

In its sample, this clonotype was seen a few times. V is TRBV12-3 or TRBV12-4 and J is TRBJ1-5; no firm D call. This CDR3 spans 11 amino acids. Deletions cut 3 bases from V and 10 bases from J, with 7 bases between. The CDR3 DNA is TGTGCCAGCAGTTTGGGATATCCCCAGCATTTT. It codes for CASSLGYPQHF.

In this sample, this clonotype turned up once. The chain joins TRBV20-1 to TRBJ1-1; no clear D. The ends were cut back, 0 bases at V and 6 bases at J, with 14 bases in the middle. This CDR3 is 14 amino acids long. Germline V lookup: CDR1 DFQATT, CDR2 SNEGSKA (reference sequence). The CDR3 protein is CSARDLKGLAEAFF. The CDR3, as DNA: TGCAGTGCTAGAGATCTTAAGGGTCTCGCTGAAGCTTTCTTT.

This chain joins TRBV27 and TRBJ2-5; TRBD2 might be the D (7 bases). The V end was cut by 4 bases, the J end by 4 bases, with 10 bases between. Germline V gene data show CDR1 as MNHEY and CDR2 as SMNVEV (reference sequence). The CDR3 is 13 residues long. The DNA for the CDR3 is TGTGCCAGCAGTTGGGGGGGCGGAGAGACCCAGTACTTC. Translation: CASSWGGGETQYF.

The V call is TRBV9, the J call TRBJ2-2; TRBD2 is a possible D gene (5 bases). Trimming took 6 bases from V and 7 from J, leaving 16 bases between them. Germline CDR1 and CDR2: SGDLS and YYNGEE. The CDR3 runs to 14 residues. The CDR3 is CASNERVVGGELFF. CDR3 bases: TGTGCCAGCAACGAGAGGGTGGTTGGCGGGGAGCTGTTTTTT.

This clonotype was detected a few times. CDR3 DNA sequence: TGCAGTGCTAGGACGGGACTTTTGAACACTGAAGCTTTCTTT. Translating gives CSARTGLLNTEAFF. The chain carries TRBV20-1 and TRBJ1-1, with D perhaps TRBD1 (5 bases). This CDR3 is 14 amino acids long. Trimming cost V 3 bases and J 0 bases, with 11 bases left between them. Germline V gene data show CDR1 as DFQATT and CDR2 as SNEGSKA (reference sequence).

V and J are TRBV11-1 and TRBJ1-1; tentative D call: TRBD1 (5 bases). Germline CDR1 and CDR2: SGHAT and FQDESV (reference sequence). The CDR3 is 15 residues long. V was cut by 5 bases and J by 0 bases, with 13 bases left in between. For the CDR3, the DNA is TGTGCCAGCAGCGGCTTTGAGGGGCTGAACACTGAAGCTTTCTTT. It codes for CASSGFEGLNTEAFF.

V gene TRBV11-2 combines with J gene TRBJ2-1, with a tentative D call TRBD2 (6 bases). Trimming pared 5 bases from V and 9 bases from J, leaving 17 bases between. The length of the CDR3 is 14 residues. Per the germline V gene, CDR1 is SGHAT and CDR2 is FQNNGV. CDR3 loop: CASSPTRGRFEQFF. The CDR3 coding sequence is TGTGCCAGCAGCCCGACTAGGGGAAGGTTTGAGCAGTTCTTC.

This sequence joins TRBV20-1 and TRBJ2-1, with TRBD2 matching over 9 bases. CDR1 DFQATT and CDR2 SNEGSKA come from the germline V gene (reference sequence). The V and J ends lost 6 bases and 2 bases, in that order; junction bases with no gene match: 5. The CDR3 contains 14 residues. The CDR3 sequence: CSAPLAGTYNEQFF. The DNA for the CDR3 is TGCAGTGCGCCCCTAGCGGGGACCTACAATGAGCAGTTCTTC.

This clonotype was detected a few times. This chain links TRBV7-9 with TRBJ1-6; a weak D match, TRBD1 (5 bases). Germline V CDR1 and CDR2: SEHNR, FQNEAQ (reference sequence). This CDR3 is 15 amino acids long. V was trimmed by 3 bases and J by 1 base, leaving 7 bases between them. The CDR3 sequence is CASSLGGSYNSPLHF. The CDR3 DNA reads TGTGCCAGCAGCTTGGGGGGATCCTATAATTCACCCCTCCACTTT.

This clonotype has a handful of counts. The V gene is TRBV7-8, the J gene TRBJ2-1; 8 bases line up with TRBD2. Germline V gene sequence: CDR1 SGHVS, CDR2 FQNEAQ. V gave up 8 bases and J gave up 2 bases; unmatched junction bases: 5. This CDR3 has 14 amino acids. CDR3 bases: TGTGCCAGCGGAGTAGCGGGACCCTACAATGAGCAGTTCTTC. This translates into CASGVAGPYNEQFF. Supplemented by reference TRBV7-8 and TRBJ2-1, the full variable domain reads GAGVSQSPRYKVAKRGQDVALRCDPISGHVSLFWYQQALGQGPEFLTYFQNEAQLDKSGLPSDRFFAERPEGSVSTLKIQRTQQEDSAVYLCASGVAGPYNEQFFGPGTRLTVL.

This clonotype has more than one count but fewer than ten. The V gene is TRBV20-1, the J gene TRBJ2-1, with no clear D. The CDR3 length is 11 residues. The germline gives CDR1 DFQATT, CDR2 SNEGSKA (reference sequence). The V end was cut by 2 bases, the J end by 4 bases, with 3 bases between. CDR3 nucleotide sequence: TGCAGTGCTAGACGTTACAATGAGCAGTTCTTC. It encodes CSARRYNEQFF.

The chain couples TRBV20-1 to TRBJ2-2; D possibly corresponds to TRBD2 (6 bases). V lost 0 bases, J lost 0 bases, and 14 bases lay in between. Germline V gene sequence: CDR1 DFQATT, CDR2 SNEGSKA (reference sequence). The CDR3 is made up of 17 amino acids. CDR3: CSARDKVSSANTGELFF. In DNA, the CDR3 is TGCAGTGCTAGAGATAAGGTGTCTAGCGCGAACACCGGGGAGCTGTTTTTT.

As to this clonotype: Germline and junction disagree at one end, which may indicate a read error. The chain employs TRBV4-1 and TRBJ1-1; no reliable D call. The CDR3 has 15 amino acids. Germline loops: CDR1 MGHRA, CDR2 YSYEKL. The CDR3 coding sequence is TGCGCCAGCAGCCTAGTCAACGACCCAGAGTATGAAGCATTCTTT. Translation gives CASSLVNDPEYEAFF.

The V call is TRBV4-1, the J call TRBJ1-3, with TRBD1 identical over 7 bases. Germline CDR1 MGHRA, CDR2 YSYEKL. The CDR3 sequence is 14 residues long. V trimming: 6 bases; J trimming: 4 bases; junction bases outside the gene matches: 6. The CDR3 coding sequence is TGCGCCAGCAGGCCGACAGGGACCGGAAACACCATATATTTT. Translated: CASRPTGTGNTIYF.